Only a few counts were recorded for the clone carrying this T cell receptor beta chain. Its matching antigen is unknown. The data stem from a study of blood T cells in healthy people across ages. Study conclusions and caveats: With age, beta diversity per million T cells declined roughly linearly, significantly by approximately 40.

Primers used in a second PCR of roughly 7 to 12 cycles were a sample-barcoded 5' primer and a J-beta primer mix. TCRdb re-derived calls from the 5' RACE reads in MiXCR, one entry per CDR3 protein. Of 1.5 million to 2 million distinct CDR3 sequences detected, about 39% appear once; the ten largest clones hold approximately 22%. The donors, aged about 6 to 100, were healthy Caucasians from Russia. Each sample had at least 6 million PBMCs isolated. Trimming shortened V by 0 bases and J by 9 bases, and 6 bases separated the two germline ends. The CDR3 totals 12 residues. The germline gives CDR1 KGHDR, CDR2 SFDVKD.

The sequencing sample was made of blood. The sequence derives from a human donor in good health. The chain employs TRBV24-1 and TRBJ2-3; D perhaps matches TRBD2 (5 bases). The CDR3 protein is CATSDLGGTQYF. The CDR3 nucleotides are TGTGCCACCAGTGATTTGGGAGGAACGCAGTATTTT.